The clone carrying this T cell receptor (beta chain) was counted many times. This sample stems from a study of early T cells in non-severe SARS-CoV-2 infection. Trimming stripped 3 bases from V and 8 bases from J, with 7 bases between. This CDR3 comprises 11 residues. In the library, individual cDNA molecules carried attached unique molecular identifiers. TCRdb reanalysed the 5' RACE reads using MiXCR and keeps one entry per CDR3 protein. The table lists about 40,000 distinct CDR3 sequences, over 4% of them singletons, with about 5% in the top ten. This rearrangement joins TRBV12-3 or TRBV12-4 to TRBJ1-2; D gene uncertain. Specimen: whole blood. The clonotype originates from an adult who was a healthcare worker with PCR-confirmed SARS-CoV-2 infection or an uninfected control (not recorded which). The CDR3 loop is CASSFGWGYTF. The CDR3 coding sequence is TGTGCCAGCAGTTTCGGGTGGGGCTACACCTTC.